This T cell receptor beta chain was identified during a study of OX40 agonist ivuxolimab in advanced cancers. For the study at large: Patients treated during dose escalation were battling hepatocellular carcinoma, melanoma, renal cell or head and neck cancer. Study-wide findings and caveats: Fewer expanded clones were found on average in CD4+ than in CD8+ T cells.

This CDR3 region has 14 residues. The germline CDR1 and CDR2 sequences are MNHEY and SVGAGI. V dropped 5 bases and J dropped 0; count of bases not matched to a gene: 4. Data came from immunoSEQ multiplex PCR; TCRdb stores just in-frame clones and leaves some out. The table includes 53,000 or so clones, 75% to 85% detected once. To note about this clone: Its antigen is currently unknown.

The source was CD4+ or CD8+ T cells sorted from blood, collected in a trial of the OX40 agonist ivuxolimab. This sequence was found in an adult with an advanced solid tumor such as melanoma, head and neck, liver or kidney cancer. The chain is built from TRBV6-5 and TRBJ2-7; 7 bases fit TRBD2. The CDR3 here is CASSKGLRSYEQYF. CDR3 coding DNA: TGTGCCAGCAGTAAGGGACTACGCTCCTACGAGCAGTACTTC.